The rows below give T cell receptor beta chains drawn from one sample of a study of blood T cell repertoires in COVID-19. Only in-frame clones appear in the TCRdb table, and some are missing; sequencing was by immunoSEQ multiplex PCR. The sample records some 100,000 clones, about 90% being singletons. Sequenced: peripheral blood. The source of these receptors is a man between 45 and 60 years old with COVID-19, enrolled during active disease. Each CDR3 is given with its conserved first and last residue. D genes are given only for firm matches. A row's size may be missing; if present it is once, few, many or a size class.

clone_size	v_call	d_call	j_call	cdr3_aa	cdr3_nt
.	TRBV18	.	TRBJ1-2	CASSPGLRQMGGYTF	TGTGCCAGCTCACCCGGTTTGAGACAGATGGGCGGCTACACCTTC
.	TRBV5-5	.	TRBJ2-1	CASSLAYSGIAYNEQFF	TGTGCCAGCAGCTTGGCCTATAGCGGCATTGCCTACAATGAGCAGTTCTTC
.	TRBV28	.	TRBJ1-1	CASSKQVNTEAFF	TGTGCCAGCAGTAAACAGGTAAACACTGAAGCTTTCTTT
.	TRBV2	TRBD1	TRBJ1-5	CASSPDRVGNQPQHF	TGTGCCAGCAGTCCCGACAGGGTGGGCAATCAGCCCCAGCATTTT
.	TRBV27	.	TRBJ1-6	CASSPLTGGNSPLHF	TGTGCCAGCAGTCCACTGACAGGAGGTAATTCACCCCTCCACTTT
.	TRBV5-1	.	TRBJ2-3	CASSLGRSTDTQYF	TGCGCCAGCAGCTTGGGGAGAAGCACAGATACGCAGTATTTT
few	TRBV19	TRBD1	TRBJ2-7	CASSRTGGSYEQYF	TGTGCCAGTAGTAGGACAGGGGGGTCCTACGAGCAGTACTTC
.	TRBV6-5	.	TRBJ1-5	CASRTGGYNQPQHF	TGTGCCAGCAGAACTGGGGGCTACAATCAGCCCCAGCATTTT
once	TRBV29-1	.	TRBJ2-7	CSVGQTYEQYF	TGCAGCGTTGGGCAGACCTACGAGCAGTACTTC
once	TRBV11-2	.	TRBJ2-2	CASSLFNTAGELFF	TGTGCCAGCAGCTTATTTAATACGGCCGGGGAGCTGTTTTTT
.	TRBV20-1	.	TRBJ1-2	CSAPLLDGYTF	TGCAGTGCTCCCCTCCTTGATGGCTACACCTTC
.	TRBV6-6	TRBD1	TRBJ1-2	CATYSGDRGHYGYTF	TGTGCAACCTATAGTGGGGACAGGGGGCACTATGGCTACACCTTC
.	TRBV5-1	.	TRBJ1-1	CASSFSGSGTEAFF	TGCGCCAGCAGCTTTTCGGGGTCCGGCACTGAAGCTTTCTTT
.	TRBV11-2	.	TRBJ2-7	CASSPTGGPYEQYF	TGTGCCAGCAGCCCTACAGGTGGACCCTACGAGCAGTACTTC
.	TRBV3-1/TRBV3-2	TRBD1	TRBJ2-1	CASSLMTTGQGVNEQFF	TGTGCCAGCAGCCTCATGACTACCGGACAGGGCGTCAATGAGCAGTTCTTC
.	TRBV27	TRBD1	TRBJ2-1	CASSFKRTGNTYNEQFF	TGTGCCAGCAGTTTCAAGAGGACAGGGAACACGTACAATGAGCAGTTCTTC
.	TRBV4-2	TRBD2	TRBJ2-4	CASSQGPLAGGSIAKNIQYF	TGTGCCAGCAGCCAGGGTCCACTAGCGGGGGGTTCTATAGCCAAAAACATTCAGTACTTC
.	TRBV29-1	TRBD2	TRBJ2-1	CSGIAGGPYNEQFF	TGCAGCGGAATAGCGGGGGGGCCCTACAATGAGCAGTTCTTC
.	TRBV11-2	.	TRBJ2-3	CASSSQGSGTDTQYF	TGTGCCAGCAGCTCCCAAGGTAGCGGCACAGATACGCAGTATTTT
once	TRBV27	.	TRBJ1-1	CASSLQRGTEAFF	TGTGCCAGCAGTTTACAGAGGGGGACTGAAGCTTTCTTT
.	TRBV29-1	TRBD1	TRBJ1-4	CSVAGQGVWANEKLFF	TGCAGCGTTGCCGGACAGGGTGTGTGGGCTAATGAAAAACTGTTTTTT
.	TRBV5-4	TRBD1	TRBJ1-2	CASSWVRQGKGGGYTF	TGTGCCAGCAGCTGGGTGCGACAGGGAAAAGGTGGTGGCTACACCTTC
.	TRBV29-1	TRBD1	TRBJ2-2	CSARQGLNTGELFF	TGCAGCGCCAGACAGGGGCTGAACACCGGGGAGCTGTTTTTT
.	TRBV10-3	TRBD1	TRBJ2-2	CAIPDRGAQNTGELFF	TGTGCCATACCAGACAGGGGGGCACAGAACACCGGGGAGCTGTTTTTT
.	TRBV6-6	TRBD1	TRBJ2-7	CASSYSWDRDGEQYF	TGTGCCAGCAGTTACTCGTGGGACAGGGATGGGGAGCAGTACTTC
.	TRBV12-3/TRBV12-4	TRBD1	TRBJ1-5	CASRRQGTQPQHF	TGTGCCAGCAGACGACAGGGAACTCAGCCCCAGCATTTT
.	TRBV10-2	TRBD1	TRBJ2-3	CASGTGGTDTQYF	TGCGCCAGCGGGACAGGGGGGACAGATACGCAGTATTTT
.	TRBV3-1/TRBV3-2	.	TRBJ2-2	CASSRSGSNTGELFF	TGTGCCAGCAGCCGGTCGGGGAGCAACACCGGGGAGCTGTTTTTT
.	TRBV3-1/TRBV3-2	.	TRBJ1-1	CASSHTGLMNTEAFF	TGTGCCAGCAGCCATACAGGGCTTATGAACACTGAAGCTTTCTTT
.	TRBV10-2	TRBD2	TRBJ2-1	CASRPTSGGYNEQFF	TGCGCCAGCAGGCCGACTAGCGGGGGATACAATGAGCAGTTCTTC
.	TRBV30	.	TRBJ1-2	CASGGYGYTF	TGTGCTTCGGGGGGGTATGGCTACACCTTC
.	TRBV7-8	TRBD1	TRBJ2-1	CASSSGQGSSYNEQFF	TGTGCCAGCAGCTCAGGACAGGGATCCTCCTACAATGAGCAGTTCTTC
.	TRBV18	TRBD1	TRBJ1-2	CASSLTGGRSYGYTF	TGTGCCAGCTCACTGACAGGGGGCCGGAGCTATGGCTACACCTTC
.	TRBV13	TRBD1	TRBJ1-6	CASSYRTGGYNSPLHF	TGTGCCAGCAGCTACAGGACAGGGGGCTATAATTCACCCCTCCACTTT
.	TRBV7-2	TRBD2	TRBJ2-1	CASIRLAGGSYNEQFF	TGTGCCAGCATCCGACTAGCGGGGGGCTCCTACAATGAGCAGTTCTTC
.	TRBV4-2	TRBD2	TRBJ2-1	CASSQTGGANEQFF	TGTGCCAGCAGCCAAACCGGGGGGGCCAATGAGCAGTTCTTC
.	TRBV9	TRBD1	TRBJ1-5	CASSGGPGQGAQPQHF	TGTGCCAGCAGCGGAGGACCGGGACAGGGGGCTCAGCCCCAGCATTTT
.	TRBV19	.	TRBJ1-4	CASSSSGANEKLFF	TGTGCCAGTAGCTCCTCGGGGGCTAATGAAAAACTGTTTTTT
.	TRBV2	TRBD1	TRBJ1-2	CASSPGQGRGYTF	TGTGCCAGCAGTCCTGGACAGGGTAGAGGCTACACCTTC
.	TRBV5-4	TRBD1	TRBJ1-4	CASSLGLSGTGVGEKLFF	TGTGCCAGCAGCTTGGGGCTATCCGGGACAGGGGTTGGTGAAAAACTGTTTTTT
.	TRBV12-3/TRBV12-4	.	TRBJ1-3	CASSWGGGNTIYF	TGTGCCAGCAGCTGGGGAGGGGGAAACACCATATATTTT
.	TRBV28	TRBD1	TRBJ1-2	CASSLADRVYGYTF	TGTGCCAGCAGTTTGGCCGACAGGGTTTATGGCTACACCTTC
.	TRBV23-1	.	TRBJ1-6	CASSRTEGNSPLHF	TGCGCCAGCTCTCGGACAGAGGGTAATTCACCCCTCCACTTT
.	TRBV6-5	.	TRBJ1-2	CASRVQTNSNYGYTF	TGTGCCAGCAGGGTACAGACCAATTCTAACTATGGCTACACCTTC